A selection of T cell receptor beta chains follows, all from one sample in a study of cytomegalovirus exposure and HLA in healthy donors. Using immunoSEQ multiplex PCR, the repertoire was profiled, and TCRdb retains in-frame clones only, with some absent. This table holds about 170,000 clones, approximately 80% found once. Sequenced input: PBMCs. These receptor sequences come from a woman younger than 30 in good health and CMV-seronegative. Each CDR3 is given with its conserved first and last residue. A D gene is named only where the DNA matches it firmly. Size tells how often a clone was seen (once, few, many) or the class of an expanded clone, and some rows leave it out.

CDR3 DNA: TGTGCCATCAGTCTAGCGGGAAGGTCCTACGAGCAGTACTTC
CDR3 protein: CAISLAGRSYEQYF
J gene: TRBJ2-7
V gene: TRBV10-3
D gene: TRBD2
clone size: -

CDR3 DNA: TGCGCCAGCAGCTTGCGGGGAGGGACGAGCTCCTACAATGAGCAGTTCTTC
CDR3 protein: CASSLRGGTSSYNEQFF
J gene: TRBJ2-1
V gene: TRBV5-1
D gene: TRBD2
clone size: once

CDR3 DNA: TGTGCCAGCAGGGGCAGGGGTGGAAACATTCAGTACTTC
CDR3 protein: CASRGRGGNIQYF
J gene: TRBJ2-4
V gene: TRBV6-5
D gene: -
clone size: -

CDR3 DNA: TGTGCCAGTAGTATGGGGACAGGGAGCTACGAGCAGTACTTC
CDR3 protein: CASSMGTGSYEQYF
J gene: TRBJ2-7
V gene: TRBV19
D gene: TRBD1
clone size: -

CDR3 DNA: TGTGCCAGCAGTCGACAGGGGCCCTCCTACAATGAGCAGTTCTTC
CDR3 protein: CASSRQGPSYNEQFF
J gene: TRBJ2-1
V gene: TRBV7-3
D gene: TRBD1
clone size: -

CDR3 DNA: TGCGCCAGCACCCCGACTAGCGGGTGGAATGAGCAGTTCTTC
CDR3 protein: CASTPTSGWNEQFF
J gene: TRBJ2-1
V gene: TRBV5-1
D gene: TRBD2
clone size: -

CDR3 DNA: TGTGCCAGCAGTTACCGCGGGCAATACGAGCAGTACTTC
CDR3 protein: CASSYRGQYEQYF
J gene: TRBJ2-7
V gene: TRBV6-5
D gene: -
clone size: -

CDR3 DNA: TGTGCCAGCAAGCCAGGGGTGAACACTGAAGCTTTCTTT
CDR3 protein: CASKPGVNTEAFF
J gene: TRBJ1-1
V gene: TRBV11-1
D gene: -
clone size: -

CDR3 DNA: TGTGCCAGTCAGGGACTAGCGGGGAGTATCCCCTACGAGCAGTACTTC
CDR3 protein: CASQGLAGSIPYEQYF
J gene: TRBJ2-7
V gene: TRBV7-2
D gene: TRBD2
clone size: -

CDR3 DNA: TGTGCCAGCAGGACAGGGACGATGACAGATACGCAGTATTTT
CDR3 protein: CASRTGTMTDTQYF
J gene: TRBJ2-3
V gene: TRBV28
D gene: TRBD1
clone size: -

CDR3 DNA: TGTGCCAGCAGTCGGGGCACCGGGGAGCTGTTTTTT
CDR3 protein: CASSRGTGELFF
J gene: TRBJ2-2
V gene: TRBV6-5
D gene: -
clone size: -

CDR3 DNA: TGTGCCAGCAGCTTGGGGACTAGCGGGACCCTGCAAGAGACCCAGTACTTC
CDR3 protein: CASSLGTSGTLQETQYF
J gene: TRBJ2-5
V gene: TRBV7-3
D gene: TRBD2
clone size: -

CDR3 DNA: TGCAGCGTTGAAGAAGGGGCAGAGACCCAGTACTTC
CDR3 protein: CSVEEGAETQYF
J gene: TRBJ2-5
V gene: TRBV29-1
D gene: -
clone size: few

CDR3 DNA: TGTGCCAGCTCACCTACAGGGGGCGCAGATACGCAGTATTTT
CDR3 protein: CASSPTGGADTQYF
J gene: TRBJ2-3
V gene: TRBV18
D gene: TRBD1
clone size: few

CDR3 DNA: TGTGCCAGCAGTTTATTGGGACTAGTGGGTCAAGAGACCCAGTACTTC
CDR3 protein: CASSLLGLVGQETQYF
J gene: TRBJ2-5
V gene: TRBV28
D gene: TRBD2
clone size: -

CDR3 DNA: TGTGCCAGCAGTATTGTCCGGGATCAGCCCCAGCATTTT
CDR3 protein: CASSIVRDQPQHF
J gene: TRBJ1-5
V gene: TRBV7-8
D gene: -
clone size: -

CDR3 DNA: TGTGCCAGCAGCTTGGACAGGACGAGTGGCTACACCTTC
CDR3 protein: CASSLDRTSGYTF
J gene: TRBJ1-2
V gene: TRBV5-4
D gene: -
clone size: -

CDR3 DNA: TGCGCCAGCAGCTTTTTACAGCTGAACACTGAAGCTTTCTTT
CDR3 protein: CASSFLQLNTEAFF
J gene: TRBJ1-1
V gene: TRBV5-1
D gene: -
clone size: -

CDR3 DNA: TGTGCCAGCAGCGAGCGGGGCTACTCTGGGGCCAACGTCCTGACTTTC
CDR3 protein: CASSERGYSGANVLTF
J gene: TRBJ2-6
V gene: TRBV7-8
D gene: TRBD2
clone size: -

CDR3 DNA: TGTGCCAGCAGCTTCTTTGCCGGGACTAGCGGGAGCGAGCAGTACTTC
CDR3 protein: CASSFFAGTSGSEQYF
J gene: TRBJ2-7
V gene: TRBV7-9
D gene: TRBD2
clone size: -

CDR3 DNA: TGTGCCAGCTCCTTCGGGGACAGGGGTGGGAATTTT
CDR3 protein: CASSFGDRGGNF
J gene: TRBJ2-3
V gene: TRBV6-6
D gene: TRBD1
clone size: -

CDR3 DNA: TGCGCCAGCAGCCCTGGGGGACTTGCCCAAGAGACCCAGTACTTC
CDR3 protein: CASSPGGLAQETQYF
J gene: TRBJ2-5
V gene: TRBV5-1
D gene: -
clone size: -

CDR3 DNA: TGTGCCAGCAGTGACGGGGGGTTTGAGAATCAGCCCCAGCATTTT
CDR3 protein: CASSDGGFENQPQHF
J gene: TRBJ1-5
V gene: TRBV6-4
D gene: -
clone size: -

CDR3 DNA: TGCGCCAGCAGCCAAGATGAAACTAGCGGATACTACGAGCAGTACTTC
CDR3 protein: CASSQDETSGYYEQYF
J gene: TRBJ2-7
V gene: TRBV4-3
D gene: TRBD2
clone size: -

CDR3 DNA: TGTGCCAGCAGCTTAGCGAGGAGCGGTCCCATCCTGGGGCAGTACTTC
CDR3 protein: CASSLARSGPILGQYF
J gene: TRBJ2-7
V gene: TRBV11-1
D gene: -
clone size: few

CDR3 DNA: TGTGCCAGCAGTTTAGGCAGCGCTAATGAAAAACTGTTTTTT
CDR3 protein: CASSLGSANEKLFF
J gene: TRBJ1-4
V gene: TRBV28
D gene: -
clone size: -

CDR3 DNA: TGTGCCAGCAGTTTAGACAACGAGCAGTACTTC
CDR3 protein: CASSLDNEQYF
J gene: TRBJ2-7
V gene: TRBV27
D gene: -
clone size: few

CDR3 DNA: TGTGCCAGCAGCTTGGCGTCTTCCTCTCTTAGCTCCTACGAGCAGTACTTC
CDR3 protein: CASSLASSSLSSYEQYF
J gene: TRBJ2-7
V gene: TRBV5-6
D gene: -
clone size: -

CDR3 DNA: TGTGCCAGCAGCCAAGTACCGGGACTCCCGAACACCGGGGAGCTGTTTTTT
CDR3 protein: CASSQVPGLPNTGELFF
J gene: TRBJ2-2
V gene: TRBV7-3
D gene: -
clone size: -

CDR3 DNA: TGTGCCTGGAGTGTGGGTCCCACTAGCGGGAGGTACAATGAGCAGTTCTTC
CDR3 protein: CAWSVGPTSGRYNEQFF
J gene: TRBJ2-1
V gene: TRBV30
D gene: TRBD2
clone size: -

CDR3 DNA: TGTGCCAGCAGCTTACAGGGTCTGGATGGAAACACCATATATTTT
CDR3 protein: CASSLQGLDGNTIYF
J gene: TRBJ1-3
V gene: TRBV11-2
D gene: -
clone size: -

CDR3 DNA: TGTGCCAGCAGTTTAAGCACTTTTGGCTACACCTTC
CDR3 protein: CASSLSTFGYTF
J gene: TRBJ1-2
V gene: TRBV28
D gene: -
clone size: -

CDR3 DNA: TGCGCCAGCAGCCAAGACAGGGGCACGAACGAGCAGTACTTC
CDR3 protein: CASSQDRGTNEQYF
J gene: TRBJ2-7
V gene: TRBV4-1
D gene: -
clone size: -

CDR3 DNA: TGTGCCAGCAGCTTAACGGGGGGGCGGACAGATACGCAGTATTTT
CDR3 protein: CASSLTGGRTDTQYF
J gene: TRBJ2-3
V gene: TRBV7-3
D gene: -
clone size: -

CDR3 DNA: TGTGCCAGCACCCGGACAGTAGCCTACGAGCAGTACTTC
CDR3 protein: CASTRTVAYEQYF
J gene: TRBJ2-7
V gene: TRBV2
D gene: -
clone size: -

CDR3 DNA: TGTGCCAGCACCCCATCGCTCGGGGGGCCCTACGAGCAGTACTTC
CDR3 protein: CASTPSLGGPYEQYF
J gene: TRBJ2-7
V gene: TRBV28
D gene: -
clone size: -

CDR3 DNA: TGTGCCAGCAGCTTGGCCCCACTAGCGAAGGAGACCCAGTACTTC
CDR3 protein: CASSLAPLAKETQYF
J gene: TRBJ2-5
V gene: TRBV5-5
D gene: TRBD2
clone size: -

CDR3 DNA: TGCGCCAGCAGCCCCGGGACAGGCACAGATACGCAGTATTTT
CDR3 protein: CASSPGTGTDTQYF
J gene: TRBJ2-3
V gene: TRBV5-1
D gene: TRBD1
clone size: -

CDR3 DNA: TGTGCCAGCAGCCTAGGACTAGCGGGAACAGAGACCCAGTACTTC
CDR3 protein: CASSLGLAGTETQYF
J gene: TRBJ2-5
V gene: TRBV7-9
D gene: TRBD2
clone size: -

CDR3 DNA: TGTGCCAGCAGCCCCGTTTTAATCACAGATACGCAGTATTTT
CDR3 protein: CASSPVLITDTQYF
J gene: TRBJ2-3
V gene: TRBV7-9
D gene: -
clone size: few

CDR3 DNA: TGTGCCATCAGTGAGTCGAGAGACACTGAAGCTTTCTTT
CDR3 protein: CAISESRDTEAFF
J gene: TRBJ1-1
V gene: TRBV10-3
D gene: -
clone size: -

CDR3 DNA: TGTGCCAGCTCACCTATGAGAGACGGGATCACGCAAGAGACCCAGTACTTC
CDR3 protein: CASSPMRDGITQETQYF
J gene: TRBJ2-5
V gene: TRBV18
D gene: -
clone size: -

CDR3 DNA: TGTGCCAGCAGTTCCCCGGGACAGGGACGATACGAGCAGTACTTC
CDR3 protein: CASSSPGQGRYEQYF
J gene: TRBJ2-7
V gene: TRBV6-5
D gene: TRBD1
clone size: -

CDR3 DNA: TGTGCCAGCAGCTTAAGGGACAGGGGGCAGGATGGCTACACCTTC
CDR3 protein: CASSLRDRGQDGYTF
J gene: TRBJ1-2
V gene: TRBV7-9
D gene: TRBD1
clone size: -

CDR3 DNA: TGTTCCAGCAGCCCCCAAAGCGGTTTTAAAGAGACCCAGTACTTC
CDR3 protein: CSSSPQSGFKETQYF
J gene: TRBJ2-5
V gene: TRBV7-9
D gene: -
clone size: -

CDR3 DNA: TGTGCCATCAGTGAGGGTCCAGGGGGAGGTGGCACCGGGGAGCTGTTTTTT
CDR3 protein: CAISEGPGGGGTGELFF
J gene: TRBJ2-2
V gene: TRBV10-3
D gene: -
clone size: -

CDR3 DNA: TGTGCCAGCAGTGAATCACTAGCGGGCGCCTACGAGCAGTACTTC
CDR3 protein: CASSESLAGAYEQYF
J gene: TRBJ2-7
V gene: TRBV27
D gene: TRBD2
clone size: -

CDR3 DNA: TGTGCCAGCAGATTACAGGGGGCGGACACCGGGGAGCTGTTTTTT
CDR3 protein: CASRLQGADTGELFF
J gene: TRBJ2-2
V gene: TRBV27
D gene: TRBD1
clone size: -

CDR3 DNA: TGCGCCAGCAGGGAGACAGGGTTCGCCTCCTACGAGCAGTACTTC
CDR3 protein: CASRETGFASYEQYF
J gene: TRBJ2-7
V gene: TRBV10-2
D gene: TRBD1
clone size: once

CDR3 DNA: TGTGCCAGCAGCATGGACAGGGTTGAAAAACTGTTTTTT
CDR3 protein: CASSMDRVEKLFF
J gene: TRBJ1-4
V gene: TRBV11-3
D gene: TRBD1
clone size: -

CDR3 DNA: TGTGCCAGCAGCTTTCCCGCGGGGCGACGCACAGATACGCAGTATTTT
CDR3 protein: CASSFPAGRRTDTQYF
J gene: TRBJ2-3
V gene: TRBV7-9
D gene: -
clone size: -

CDR3 DNA: TGTGCCAGCAGTGGAGGGATTCCCTACGAGCAGTACTTC
CDR3 protein: CASSGGIPYEQYF
J gene: TRBJ2-7
V gene: TRBV2
D gene: -
clone size: -

CDR3 DNA: TGTGCCAGTGGAGGGGGCGCGTCCTACGAGCAGTACTTC
CDR3 protein: CASGGGASYEQYF
J gene: TRBJ2-7
V gene: TRBV19
D gene: -
clone size: -

CDR3 DNA: TGTGCCAGTAACTCCGGGACACCAGAAGGAAATGAAAAACTGTTTTTT
CDR3 protein: CASNSGTPEGNEKLFF
J gene: TRBJ1-4
V gene: TRBV19
D gene: -
clone size: -

CDR3 DNA: TGTGCCAGTAGTACTAGGACCTACAATGAGCAGTTCTTC
CDR3 protein: CASSTRTYNEQFF
J gene: TRBJ2-1
V gene: TRBV19
D gene: -
clone size: -